These 10 T cell receptor beta chains were all obtained from the same sample, sequenced in a study of T cells in Graves' hyperthyroidism and ophthalmopathy. RNA transcripts yielded amplified TCR beta CDR3 regions. Initially, a first-round RT-PCR of the TCR CDR3 employed the HTBI primer set. In TCRdb, the multiplex PCR reads were re-called with MiXCR into one record per CDR3 protein. The data hold approximately 270,000 distinct CDR3 sequences, with more than 12% observed a single time. The specimen was blood. Source of these receptors: a woman aged 40 to 49 with Graves' hyperthyroidism that later progressed to Graves' ophthalmopathy.

A remark on this clonotype: One base away lies a much larger clone, so this may be a sequencing read error. The rearrangement joins TRBV28 to TRBJ1-2; D possibly corresponds to TRBD1 (5 bases). V gave up 11 bases and J gave up 4 bases, with 14 bases separating them. Germline V gene sequence: CDR1 MDHEN, CDR2 SYDVKM. The CDR3 runs 12 residues. The CDR3 loop is CAGLWGRYGYTF. DNA for the CDR3: TGTGCCGGCCTCTGGGGACGCTATGGCTACACCTTC.

The chain carries TRBV6-1 and TRBJ1-5; D not certain. This CDR3 spans 14 amino acids. The germline V and J ends were trimmed by 4 bases and 1 base, with 8 bases remaining between them. Germline CDR1 and CDR2: MNHNS and SASEGT. The CDR3 region has the DNA TGTGCCAGCAGTGCCACTATCAGCAATCAGCCCCAGCATTTT. It codes for CASSATISNQPQHF.

This clonotype was seen ten or more times. The gene calls are TRBV6-1 and TRBJ2-7; 7 nucleotides match TRBD1. V lost 6 bases to trimming and J lost 4 bases; unmatched junction nucleotides: 0. This CDR3 has 11 amino acids. Per the germline V gene, CDR1 is MNHNS and CDR2 is SASEGT. In nucleotides, the CDR3 is TGTGCCAGCAGACAGGGGTACGAGCAGTACTTC. Its translation is CASRQGYEQYF.

This clonotype was seen at least ten times. DNA for the CDR3: TGTGCCACCAAAGGGTTCCTTAACTACGAGCAGTACTTC. It codes for CATKGFLNYEQYF. This chain links TRBV25-1 with TRBJ2-7; D is undetermined. The germline V gene has CDR1 MGHDK and CDR2 SYGVNS. The CDR3 contains 13 residues. Trimming stripped 10 bases from V and 3 bases from J, with 16 bases between.

V usage is TRBV3-1 and J usage is TRBJ2-1; D gene ambiguous. The V gene's germline CDR1 is LGHDT and CDR2 YNNKEL (reference sequence). V was trimmed by 2 bases and J by 4 bases, leaving 15 bases between them. The CDR3 covers 16 residues. CDR3 amino acids: CASSQPAAGSYNEQFF. CDR3 nucleotides: TGTGCCAGCAGCCAACCCGCCGCCGGTTCATACAATGAGCAGTTCTTC.

This clonotype was picked up many times. The chain combines TRBV28 with TRBJ2-4, with a weak D call TRBD1 (5 bases). The CDR3 has 14 residues. The germline gives CDR1 MDHEN, CDR2 SYDVKM. With 7 bases removed from V and 0 bases from J, the gap between germline ends came to 10 bases. CDR3 nucleotide sequence: TGTGCCAGCATTGACAGACTAGCCAAAAACATTCAGTACTTC. It specifies CASIDRLAKNIQYF.

This clonotype has a count of ten or more. The V call is TRBV18, the J call TRBJ2-4; tentative D call: TRBD1 (5 bases). Between the trimmed V and J ends, which lost 3 bases and 8 bases, there was a span of 8 bases. This CDR3 is 12 amino acids long. Germline lookup yields CDR1 KGHSH and CDR2 LQKENI. The CDR3 is CASSPEGDIQYF. DNA of the CDR3: TGTGCCAGCTCACCCGAAGGGGACATTCAGTACTTC.

There are many counts of this clonotype. The V and J genes are TRBV2 and TRBJ2-4; D is unclear. Germline lookup yields CDR1 SNHLY and CDR2 FYNNEI. The germline V and J ends were trimmed by 6 bases and 0 bases, with 9 bases remaining between them. The CDR3 runs to 14 residues. The CDR3 nucleotides read TGTGCCAGCAGCGTGGTACTAGCCAAAAACATTCAGTACTTC. Amino acid sequence: CASSVVLAKNIQYF.

Many counts were recorded for this clonotype. The chain combines TRBV12-3 or TRBV12-4 with TRBJ2-5; 7 positions match TRBD2. The CDR3 sequence is 15 residues long. V gave up 2 bases and J gave up 4 bases; unmatched junction bases: 7. The CDR3 DNA follows: TGTGCCAGCAGTTTATGGGGGGGTCCTCGAGAGACCCAGTACTTC. It is translated as CASSLWGGPRETQYF.

This clonotype was counted many times. The chain links TRBV12-3 or TRBV12-4 to TRBJ2-5; D might be TRBD1 (6 bases). This CDR3 has 15 amino acids. The V and J ends lost 3 bases and 4 bases respectively, with 15 bases between them. This CDR3 is CASSLQKGVLETQYF. CDR3 coding DNA: TGTGCCAGCAGTTTGCAGAAGGGGGTCCTAGAGACCCAGTACTTC.